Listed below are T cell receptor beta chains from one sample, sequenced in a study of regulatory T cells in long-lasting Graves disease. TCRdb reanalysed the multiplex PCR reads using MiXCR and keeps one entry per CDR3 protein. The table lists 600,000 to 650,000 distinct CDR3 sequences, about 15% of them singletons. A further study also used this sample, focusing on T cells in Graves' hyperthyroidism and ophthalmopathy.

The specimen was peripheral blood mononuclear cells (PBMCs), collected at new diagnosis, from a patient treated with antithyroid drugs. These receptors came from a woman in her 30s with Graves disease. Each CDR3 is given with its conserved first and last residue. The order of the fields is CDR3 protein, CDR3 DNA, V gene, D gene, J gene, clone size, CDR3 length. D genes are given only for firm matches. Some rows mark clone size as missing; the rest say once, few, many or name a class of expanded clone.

CDR3aa: CASSPPSDRGRNF; CDR3nt: TGTGCCAGCAGTCCCCCATCGGACAGGGGGCGGAATTTT; v_gene: TRBV28; d_gene: TRBD1; j_gene: TRBJ1-5; abundance: .; len: 13
CDR3aa: CANSLALAGEGDTQYF; CDR3nt: TGCGCCAACAGCTTGGCGCTAGCGGGGGAGGGGGATACGCAGTATTTT; v_gene: TRBV5-1; d_gene: TRBD2; j_gene: TRBJ2-3; abundance: .; len: 16
CDR3aa: CASSEEGASLTIPSYNEQFF; CDR3nt: TGTGCCAGCAGTGAAGAGGGGGCTAGCCTTACCATCCCTTCCTACAATGAGCAGTTCTTC; v_gene: TRBV6-1; d_gene: TRBD1; j_gene: TRBJ2-1; abundance: .; len: 20
CDR3aa: CASSSGGPGYNEQFF; CDR3nt: TGCGCCAGCAGCTCGGGAGGGCCGGGGTACAATGAGCAGTTCTTC; v_gene: TRBV10-1; d_gene: TRBD2; j_gene: TRBJ2-1; abundance: many; len: 15
CDR3aa: CASASGTANYGYTF; CDR3nt: TGTGCCAGCGCTTCCGGGACAGCTAACTATGGCTACACCTTC; v_gene: TRBV28; d_gene: TRBD1; j_gene: TRBJ1-2; abundance: few; len: 14
CDR3aa: CASSLGLANEQFF; CDR3nt: TGCGCCAGCAGCTTGGGACTGGCAAATGAGCAGTTCTTC; v_gene: TRBV5-1; d_gene: .; j_gene: TRBJ2-1; abundance: .; len: 13
CDR3aa: CATSDPQGGSSSYEQYF; CDR3nt: TGTGCCACCAGTGATCCACAGGGAGGGTCTAGCTCCTACGAGCAGTACTTC; v_gene: TRBV24-1; d_gene: .; j_gene: TRBJ2-7; abundance: many; len: 17
CDR3aa: CACYPWGQQRGGGYTF; CDR3nt: TGTGCCTGCTATCCCTGGGGACAACAGAGGGGTGGTGGCTACACCTTC; v_gene: TRBV30; d_gene: .; j_gene: TRBJ1-2; abundance: few; len: 16
CDR3aa: CASSLYAAGQGWDEQYF; CDR3nt: TGTGCCAGCAGTTTATATGCCGCCGGACAGGGATGGGACGAGCAGTACTTC; v_gene: TRBV27; d_gene: TRBD1; j_gene: TRBJ2-7; abundance: many; len: 17
CDR3aa: CASSVREPNTEAFF; CDR3nt: TGTGCCAGCAGTGTACGGGAACCGAACACTGAAGCTTTCTTT; v_gene: TRBV2; d_gene: .; j_gene: TRBJ1-1; abundance: many; len: 14
CDR3aa: CASSPDYSYEQYF; CDR3nt: TGTGCCAGCAGCCCGGACTACTCCTACGAGCAGTACTTC; v_gene: TRBV3-1; d_gene: .; j_gene: TRBJ2-7; abundance: few; len: 13
CDR3aa: CASRGTGMRGVLTF; CDR3nt: TGTGCCAGCAGGGGGACCGGGATGAGAGGGGTCCTGACTTTC; v_gene: TRBV27; d_gene: .; j_gene: TRBJ2-6; abundance: few; len: 14
CDR3aa: CAAWAGTGRYEQYF; CDR3nt: TGTGCCGCCTGGGCAGGGACAGGGCGGTACGAGCAGTACTTC; v_gene: TRBV10-3; d_gene: TRBD1; j_gene: TRBJ2-7; abundance: many; len: 14
CDR3aa: CASSLLGQGYEQYF; CDR3nt: TGTGCCAGCAGTTTGCTTGGACAGGGCTACGAGCAGTACTTC; v_gene: TRBV28; d_gene: TRBD1; j_gene: TRBJ2-7; abundance: .; len: 14
CDR3aa: CATSRALAGSTQYF; CDR3nt: TGTGCCACCAGCAGAGCACTAGCGGGTTCGACCCAGTACTTC; v_gene: TRBV15; d_gene: TRBD2; j_gene: TRBJ2-5; abundance: few; len: 14
CDR3aa: CASSPPGTVWSEQYF; CDR3nt: TGTGCCAGCAGCCCTCCCGGGACAGTCTGGTCCGAGCAGTACTTC; v_gene: TRBV14; d_gene: TRBD1; j_gene: TRBJ2-7; abundance: .; len: 15
CDR3aa: CAWSVGAGANVLTF; CDR3nt: TGTGCCTGGAGTGTAGGGGCTGGGGCCAACGTCCTGACTTTC; v_gene: TRBV30; d_gene: .; j_gene: TRBJ2-6; abundance: few; len: 14
CDR3aa: CASSSSNPNYEQYF; CDR3nt: TGTGCCAGCAGTTCGTCGAACCCGAACTACGAGCAGTACTTC; v_gene: TRBV6-5; d_gene: .; j_gene: TRBJ2-7; abundance: few; len: 14
CDR3aa: CSALFGGVQYF; CDR3nt: TGCAGTGCTCTATTCGGGGGGGTCCAGTACTTC; v_gene: TRBV20-1; d_gene: TRBD2; j_gene: TRBJ2-5; abundance: .; len: 11
CDR3aa: CASSLRGAEAFF; CDR3nt: TGTGCCAGCAGCTTACGGGGGGCTGAAGCTTTCTTT; v_gene: TRBV7-3; d_gene: .; j_gene: TRBJ1-1; abundance: many; len: 12
CDR3aa: CSANSPGLGEKLFF; CDR3nt: TGCAGTGCTAACTCTCCAGGGTTAGGTGAAAAACTGTTTTTT; v_gene: TRBV20-1; d_gene: .; j_gene: TRBJ1-4; abundance: few; len: 14
CDR3aa: CASSWRTGGNNEQFF; CDR3nt: TGTGCCAGCAGTTGGAGGACAGGGGGCAACAATGAGCAGTTCTTC; v_gene: TRBV27; d_gene: TRBD1; j_gene: TRBJ2-1; abundance: .; len: 15